The clone carrying this T cell receptor (beta chain) was detected once. Its matching antigen is unknown. The sample originates from a study of tumor-infiltrating lymphocytes in primary liver carcinoma. Study-level information: These were node-negative, non-metastatic T1-T3 tumors of about 4 to 11 cm. Study-wide points: Tumor-adjacent and tumor-blood pairs overlapped less than tumor region pairs did. Tumor samples exhibited a significantly greater top-250-clone fraction than blood samples (p = 0.039).

Starting from 400 to 500 ng of total RNA, TCR beta cDNA was produced with a primer in the constant region. ARM-PCR, slightly modified, supplied the TCR beta libraries through three nested multiplex PCR rounds. Primers for the first two PCR rounds were TRBV1-TRBV30 forward primers and a C-beta reverse primer (about 9 cycles per round). TCRdb redid the calling of the multiplex PCR reads with MiXCR, one entry per CDR3 protein. The sample has just under 55,000 distinct CDR3 sequences; about 80% are singletons. From germline, CDR1 is SQVTM and CDR2 ANQGSEA. J gave up 5 bases and V 4 bases, and 10 bases lay outside the gene matches. This CDR3 has 15 amino acids. Unsorted bulk tissue, roughly 20-32 mg of it, served as the source for co-extraction of RNA and DNA.

Sequences were obtained from liver tumor tissue from sampling region 2. This sample's subset: tumor region T2, inferior pole. The chain combines TRBV29-1 with TRBJ2-5; 10 bases line up with TRBD1. The source of this sequence is a middle-aged man with primary liver carcinoma and hepatitis B virus infection. The CDR3 region has the DNA TGCAGCGTTGTGGCCGGGACAGGGGCCCAGGAGACCCAGTACTTC. Translation gives CSVVAGTGAQETQYF.